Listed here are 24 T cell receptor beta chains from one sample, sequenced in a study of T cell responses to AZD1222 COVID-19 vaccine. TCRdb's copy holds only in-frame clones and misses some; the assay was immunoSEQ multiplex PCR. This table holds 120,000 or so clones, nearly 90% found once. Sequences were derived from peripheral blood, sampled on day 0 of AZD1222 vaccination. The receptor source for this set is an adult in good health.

The DNA for the CDR3 is TGTGCCAGCAGCCAGATAGCGGTTTCCTACGAGCAGTACTTC. Amino acids: CASSQIAVSYEQYF. The chain uses TRBV14 and TRBJ2-7, with D perhaps matching TRBD2 (6 bases). Trimming took 3 bases from V and 1 from J, leaving 10 bases between them. The CDR3 runs to 14 residues. In germline, CDR1 is SGHDN, CDR2 FVKESK.

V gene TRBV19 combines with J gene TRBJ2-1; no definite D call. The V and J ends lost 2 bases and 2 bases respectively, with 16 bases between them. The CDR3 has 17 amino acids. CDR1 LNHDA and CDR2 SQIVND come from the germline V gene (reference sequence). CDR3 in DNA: TGTGCCAGTAGTATATTGGCCCCCTCCAGCCCCTACAATGAGCAGTTCTTC. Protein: CASSILAPSSPYNEQFF.

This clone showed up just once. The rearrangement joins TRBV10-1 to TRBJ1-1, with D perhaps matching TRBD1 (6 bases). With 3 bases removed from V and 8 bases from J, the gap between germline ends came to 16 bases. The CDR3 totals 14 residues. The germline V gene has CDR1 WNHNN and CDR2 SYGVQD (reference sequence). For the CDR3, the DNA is TGCGCCAGCAGTGAATCAGGGACACTACTCGAAGCTTTCTTT. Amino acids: CASSESGTLLEAFF.

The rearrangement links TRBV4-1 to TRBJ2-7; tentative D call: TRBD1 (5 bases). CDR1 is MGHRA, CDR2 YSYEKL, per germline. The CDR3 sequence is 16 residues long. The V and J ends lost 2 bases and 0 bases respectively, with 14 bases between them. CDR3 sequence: CASSQQQVLGSYEQYF. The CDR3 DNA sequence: TGCGCCAGCAGCCAACAACAGGTCCTGGGCTCCTACGAGCAGTACTTC.

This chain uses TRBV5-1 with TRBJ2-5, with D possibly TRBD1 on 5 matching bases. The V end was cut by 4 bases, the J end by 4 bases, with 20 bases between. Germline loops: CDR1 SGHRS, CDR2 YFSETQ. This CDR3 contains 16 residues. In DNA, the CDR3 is TGCGCCAGCAGCCCGTCAGACTCTCAAAGGGGAGAGACCCAGTACTTC. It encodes CASSPSDSQRGETQYF.

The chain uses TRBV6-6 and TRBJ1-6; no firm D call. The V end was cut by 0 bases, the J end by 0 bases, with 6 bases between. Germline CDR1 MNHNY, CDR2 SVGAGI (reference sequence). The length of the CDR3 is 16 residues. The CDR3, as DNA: TGTGCCAGCAGTTACTCTAGTGTCTCCTATAATTCACCCCTCCACTTT. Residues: CASSYSSVSYNSPLHF.

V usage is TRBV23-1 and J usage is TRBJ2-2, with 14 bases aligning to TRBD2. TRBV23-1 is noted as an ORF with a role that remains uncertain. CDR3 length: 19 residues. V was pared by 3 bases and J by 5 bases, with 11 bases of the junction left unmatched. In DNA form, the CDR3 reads TGCGCCAGCAGTCACCCCGGGACTAGCGGGAGAGGTAAAACCGGGGAGCTGTTTTTT. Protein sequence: CASSHPGTSGRGKTGELFF.

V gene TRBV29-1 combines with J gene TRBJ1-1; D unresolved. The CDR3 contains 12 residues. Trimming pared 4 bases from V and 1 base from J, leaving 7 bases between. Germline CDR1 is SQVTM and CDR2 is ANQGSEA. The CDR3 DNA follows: TGCAGCGTTGGTGCGGGGAACACTGAAGCTTTCTTT. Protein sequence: CSVGAGNTEAFF.

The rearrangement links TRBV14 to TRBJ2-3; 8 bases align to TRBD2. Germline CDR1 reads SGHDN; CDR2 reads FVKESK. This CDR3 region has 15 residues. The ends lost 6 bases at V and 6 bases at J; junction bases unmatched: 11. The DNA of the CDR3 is TGTGCCAGCAGTCTGGAGACGGGGGGGCCGGATACGCAGTATTTT. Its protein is CASSLETGGPDTQYF.

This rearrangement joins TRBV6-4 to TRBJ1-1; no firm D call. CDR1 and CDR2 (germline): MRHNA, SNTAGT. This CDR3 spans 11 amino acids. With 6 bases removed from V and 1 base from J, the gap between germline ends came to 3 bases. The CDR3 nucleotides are TGTGCCAGCAGAAAGAACACTGAAGCTTTCTTT. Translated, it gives CASRKNTEAFF.

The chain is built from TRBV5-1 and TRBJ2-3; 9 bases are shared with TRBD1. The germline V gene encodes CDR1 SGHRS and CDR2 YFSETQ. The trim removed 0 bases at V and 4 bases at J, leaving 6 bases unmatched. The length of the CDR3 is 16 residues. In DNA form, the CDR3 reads TGCGCCAGCAGCTTGGTGGCTGGGACAGGGTCAGATACGCAGTATTTT. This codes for CASSLVAGTGSDTQYF.

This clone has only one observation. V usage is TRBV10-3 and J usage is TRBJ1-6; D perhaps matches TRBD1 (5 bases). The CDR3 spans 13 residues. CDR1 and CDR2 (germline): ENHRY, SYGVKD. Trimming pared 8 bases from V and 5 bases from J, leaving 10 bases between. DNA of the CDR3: TGTGCCATCGGGGCACCCAATAATTCACCCCTCCACTTT. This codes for CAIGAPNNSPLHF.

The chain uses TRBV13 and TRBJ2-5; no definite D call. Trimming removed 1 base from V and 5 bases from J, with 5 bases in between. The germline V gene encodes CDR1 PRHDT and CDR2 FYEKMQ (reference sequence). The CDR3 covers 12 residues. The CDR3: CASSLEGETQYF. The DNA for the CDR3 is TGTGCCAGCAGCTTAGAGGGTGAGACCCAGTACTTC.

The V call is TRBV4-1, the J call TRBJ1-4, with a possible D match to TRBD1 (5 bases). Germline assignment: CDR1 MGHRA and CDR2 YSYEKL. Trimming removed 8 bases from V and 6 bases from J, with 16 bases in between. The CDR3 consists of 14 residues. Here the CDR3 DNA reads TGCGCCAGCTCTTTACAGGCGCCGGATGAAAAACTGTTTTTT. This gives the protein CASSLQAPDEKLFF.

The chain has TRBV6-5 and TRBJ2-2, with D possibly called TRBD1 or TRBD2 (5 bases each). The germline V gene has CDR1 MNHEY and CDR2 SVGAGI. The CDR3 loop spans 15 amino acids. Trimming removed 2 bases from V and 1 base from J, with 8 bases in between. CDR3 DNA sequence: TGTGCCAGCAGTTACGAGGGGAGGAACACCGGGGAGCTGTTTTTT. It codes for CASSYEGRNTGELFF.

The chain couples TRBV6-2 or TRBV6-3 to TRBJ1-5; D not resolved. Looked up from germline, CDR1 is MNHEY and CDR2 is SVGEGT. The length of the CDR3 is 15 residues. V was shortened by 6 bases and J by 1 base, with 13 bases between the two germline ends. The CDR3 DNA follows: TGTGCCAGCAGCCACGCACCCCAGAGCAATCAGCCCCAGCATTTT. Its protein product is CASSHAPQSNQPQHF.

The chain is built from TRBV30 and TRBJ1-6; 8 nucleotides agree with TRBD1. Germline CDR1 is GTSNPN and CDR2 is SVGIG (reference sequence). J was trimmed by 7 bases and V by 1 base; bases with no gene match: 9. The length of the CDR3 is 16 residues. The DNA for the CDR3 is TGTGCCTGGAGTGCTAACAGGGGGTTCACCAATTCACCCCTCCACTTT. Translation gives CAWSANRGFTNSPLHF.

The CDR3 region is CATSTGNYGYTF. CDR3 DNA sequence: TGTGCCACTTCGACAGGGAACTATGGCTACACCTTC. The V call is TRBV6-5, the J call TRBJ1-2, with 7 positions matching TRBD1. The germline gives CDR1 MNHEY, CDR2 SVGAGI. Losses at the gene ends were 10 bases for V and 2 bases for J; bases not matched to a gene: 4. The CDR3 runs 12 residues.

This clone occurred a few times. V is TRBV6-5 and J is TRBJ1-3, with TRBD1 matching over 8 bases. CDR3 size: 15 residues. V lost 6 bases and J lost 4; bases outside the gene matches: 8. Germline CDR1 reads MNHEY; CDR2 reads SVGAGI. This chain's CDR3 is CASRLAGGGGNTIYF. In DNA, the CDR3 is TGTGCCAGCAGACTTGCAGGGGGCGGGGGAAACACCATATATTTT.

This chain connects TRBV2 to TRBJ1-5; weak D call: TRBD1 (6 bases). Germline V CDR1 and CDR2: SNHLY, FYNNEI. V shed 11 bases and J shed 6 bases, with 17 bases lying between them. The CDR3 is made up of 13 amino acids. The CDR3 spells CAGGEQGGQPQHF. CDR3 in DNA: TGTGCCGGCGGGGAACAGGGTGGTCAGCCCCAGCATTTT.

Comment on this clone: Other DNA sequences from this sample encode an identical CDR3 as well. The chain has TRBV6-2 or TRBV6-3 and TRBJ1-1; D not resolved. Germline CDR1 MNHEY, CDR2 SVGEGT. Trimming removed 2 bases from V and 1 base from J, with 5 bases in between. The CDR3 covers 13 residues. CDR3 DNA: TGTGCCAGCAGTTACAGAGGGAACACTGAAGCTTTCTTT. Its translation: CASSYRGNTEAFF.

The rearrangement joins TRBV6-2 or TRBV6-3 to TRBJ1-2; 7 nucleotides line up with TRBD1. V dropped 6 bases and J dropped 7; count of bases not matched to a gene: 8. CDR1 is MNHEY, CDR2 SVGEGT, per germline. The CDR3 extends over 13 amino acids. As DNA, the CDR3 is TGTGCCAGCAGCACGACAGGGCGGTTTGGCTACACCTTC. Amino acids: CASSTTGRFGYTF.

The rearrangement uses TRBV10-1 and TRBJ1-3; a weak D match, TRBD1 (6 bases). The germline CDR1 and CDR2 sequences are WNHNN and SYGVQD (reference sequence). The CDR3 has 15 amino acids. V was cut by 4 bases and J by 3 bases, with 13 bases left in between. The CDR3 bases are TGCGCCAGCAGTGGACAGGTCATCGGTGGAAACACCATATATTTT. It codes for CASSGQVIGGNTIYF.

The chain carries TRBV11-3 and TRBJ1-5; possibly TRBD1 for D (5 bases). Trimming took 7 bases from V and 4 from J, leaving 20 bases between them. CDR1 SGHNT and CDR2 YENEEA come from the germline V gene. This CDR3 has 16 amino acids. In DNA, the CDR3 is TGTGCCAGCACCCCCCAAGCCGACAGATTTAATCAGCCCCAGCATTTT. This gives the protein CASTPQADRFNQPQHF.